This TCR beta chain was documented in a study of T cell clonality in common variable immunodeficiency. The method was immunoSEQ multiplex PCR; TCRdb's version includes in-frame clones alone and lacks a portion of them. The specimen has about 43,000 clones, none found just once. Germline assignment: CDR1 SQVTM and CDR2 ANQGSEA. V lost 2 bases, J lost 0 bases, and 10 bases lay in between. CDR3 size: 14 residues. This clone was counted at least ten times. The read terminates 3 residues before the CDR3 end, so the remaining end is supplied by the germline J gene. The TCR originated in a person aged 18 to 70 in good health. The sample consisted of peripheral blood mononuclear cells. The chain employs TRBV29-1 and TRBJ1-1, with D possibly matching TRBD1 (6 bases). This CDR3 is CSVEKGQLNTEAFF. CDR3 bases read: TGCAGCGTTGAAAAAGGACAGCTGAACACTGAA.